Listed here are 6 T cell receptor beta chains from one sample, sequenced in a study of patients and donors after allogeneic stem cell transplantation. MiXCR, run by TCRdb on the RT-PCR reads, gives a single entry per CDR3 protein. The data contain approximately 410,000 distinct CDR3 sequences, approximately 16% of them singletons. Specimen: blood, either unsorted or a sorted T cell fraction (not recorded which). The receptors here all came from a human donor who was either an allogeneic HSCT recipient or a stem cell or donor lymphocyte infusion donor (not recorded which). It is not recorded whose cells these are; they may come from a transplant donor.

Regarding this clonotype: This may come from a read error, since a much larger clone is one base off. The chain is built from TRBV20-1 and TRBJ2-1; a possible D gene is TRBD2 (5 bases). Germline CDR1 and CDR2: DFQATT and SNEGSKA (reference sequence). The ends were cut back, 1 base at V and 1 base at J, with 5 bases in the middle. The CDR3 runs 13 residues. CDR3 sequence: CSARAGSYNEQFF. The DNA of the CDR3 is TGCAGTGCTAGAGCGGGATCCTACAATGAGCAGTTCTTC.

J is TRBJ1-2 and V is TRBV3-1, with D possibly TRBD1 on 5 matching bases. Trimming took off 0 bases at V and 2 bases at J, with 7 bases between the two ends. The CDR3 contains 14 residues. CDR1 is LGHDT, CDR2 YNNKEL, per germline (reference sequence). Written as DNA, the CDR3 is TGTGCCAGCAGCCAAGACAAGGGGAACTATGGCTACACCTTC. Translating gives CASSQDKGNYGYTF.

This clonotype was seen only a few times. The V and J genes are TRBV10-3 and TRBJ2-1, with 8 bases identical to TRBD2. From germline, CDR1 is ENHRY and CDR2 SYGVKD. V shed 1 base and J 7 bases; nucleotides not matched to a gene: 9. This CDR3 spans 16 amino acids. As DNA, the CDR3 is TGTGCCATCAGTGAGTGGGACGGGAGGGCCGGGAATGAGCAGTTCTTC. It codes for CAISEWDGRAGNEQFF.

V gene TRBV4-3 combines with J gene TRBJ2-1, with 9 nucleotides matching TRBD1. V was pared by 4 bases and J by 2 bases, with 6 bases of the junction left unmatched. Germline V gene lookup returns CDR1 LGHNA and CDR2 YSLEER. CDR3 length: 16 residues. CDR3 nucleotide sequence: TGCGCCAGCAGCCGAGAACGACAGGGGGCCTACAATGAGCAGTTCTTC. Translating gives CASSRERQGAYNEQFF.

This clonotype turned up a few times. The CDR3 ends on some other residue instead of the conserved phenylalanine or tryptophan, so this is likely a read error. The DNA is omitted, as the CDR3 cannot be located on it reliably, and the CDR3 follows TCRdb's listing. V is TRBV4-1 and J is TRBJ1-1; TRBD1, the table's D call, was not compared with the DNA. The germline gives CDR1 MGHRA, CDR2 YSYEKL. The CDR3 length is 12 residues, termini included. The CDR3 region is CASSQTGRPLQI.

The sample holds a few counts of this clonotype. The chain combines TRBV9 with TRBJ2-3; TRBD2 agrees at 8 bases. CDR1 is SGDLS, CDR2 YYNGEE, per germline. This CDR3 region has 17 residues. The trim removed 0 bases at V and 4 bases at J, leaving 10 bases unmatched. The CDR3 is CASSVEDSGKHPDTQYF. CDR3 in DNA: TGTGCCAGCAGCGTAGAGGATAGCGGGAAACACCCAGATACGCAGTATTTT.